This T cell receptor (beta chain) was recovered during a study of T-cell memory formation after mild COVID-19. Study summary: Most TCR clusters belonged to a single donor.

Study-wide results and limits: Balance between CD4 and CD8 was seen in clones contracting day 15 to 85, and a CD4+ lean was seen in later expanders.

TCRdb ran MiXCR on the 5' RACE reads and lists one entry per CDR3 protein. The data show 180,000 or so distinct CDR3 sequences, 16% seen once. With V trimmed by 2 bases and J by 1 base, 2 bases remained unmatched. Germline CDR1 reads SGHTA; CDR2 reads FQGTGA. The CDR3 length is 16 residues. About this clonotype itself: What it recognizes is unknown.

The chain has TRBV7-3 and TRBJ2-2; 9 bases agree with TRBD1. The source of this sequence is an adult woman who had mild COVID-19 (a few samples of this study predate the infection). Cell type and time point are not known. Source material: PBMCs or a T cell subset sorted from them (not recorded which). The CDR3 spells CASSLGTGMNTGELFF. In DNA, the CDR3 is TGTGCCAGCAGCTTAGGGACAGGGATGAACACCGGGGAGCTGTTTTTT.